The T cell receptor (beta chain) under discussion was sequenced for a study of beta chain features in type 1 diabetes (dated by TCRdb to 2016 to 2018). Describing the broader study: Patients and healthy donors did not differ in mean age, gender distribution, total cell number or subset yield. Naive and central memory subsets were obtained from all 30 or so donors, but regulatory and stem cell-like memory subsets were isolated from only 8 patients and 8 healthy donors. A total of approximately 100 million sorted cells were examined across all samples, and the number of cells per subset was strongly correlated with RNA yield. In the study, TCRB repertoires of sorted circulating CD4+ T cell subsets from recently diagnosed type 1 diabetes patients were compared with those of matched healthy donors.

Overall study outcomes, separate from this receptor: Type 1 diabetes patients showed a moderate but significant shortening of TCRB CDR3 length in all four CD4+ subsets. Shorter templates might have been favored by PCR, but patient and control samples were amplified and corrected together, so both groups would have been affected equally by any skew. At VDJ recombination sites, patients with type 1 diabetes made fewer insertions and deleted more nucleotides, a pattern implying thymic rearrangement abnormalities. Because cDNA rather than genomic DNA was sequenced, highly expressing activated cells could have been over-represented, although no difference in activation and CD3 levels was found between groups. Only small numbers of individuals were included in the HLA sub-analyses, which left unresolved whether HLA type had any influence on TCRB rearrangement. The naive, central memory and regulatory TCRB repertoires appeared to resemble one another more closely among patients than among healthy donors.

The High Capacity cDNA Reverse Transcription Kit was used to reverse transcribe all of the isolated RNA, meaning that expressed TCRB transcripts were what got sequenced. Deep immunoSEQ sequencing was applied to naive, central memory and regulatory T cell samples, giving an average of around 4 million total reads per sample. Sorted cells were lysed in RLT buffer, and RNA was extracted using DNase-treated RNeasy Micro or Mini kits according to cell number. To prevent cross-contamination, each cell subset was processed individually, whereas patient and healthy donor samples were processed jointly. Using the immunoSEQ multiplex PCR, TCRB sequences were amplified from cDNA into 87-bp fragments spanning the CDR3 region. Sequencing of the amplicons was done on the Illumina HiSeq platform. The paper's data handling went like this. PCR bias was computationally corrected using synthetic template baselines, reads within Hamming distance 2 were collapsed, and singletons that could not be merged were discarded. Reads were aligned against IMGT so that V, D and J genes, CDR3 length and insertions or deletions at six rearrangement sites could be assigned. Within each subset, clonotype counts were normalized to sorted cell number, and only after that were true diversity and Gini coefficients computed with the tcR R package. Repertoire sharing was quantified using the overlap coefficient calculated on TCRB nucleotide sequences. TCRdb limited this immuneACCESS table to in-frame rearrangements with V and J called. A share of clones is missing; checked studies link under half to unresolved V genes, and the rest is unexplained. D and trimming come from the DNA, and the V and J calls and clone size come from that table. The sample yields 100,000 to 150,000 clones; roughly 17% were counted once. Around 2.5% of the sample rests with the top ten.

The sample holds a few counts of this clone. Its target antigen remains unknown. Per-base quality was not reported, and no clone a single base away is much larger than it. From each donor, a single peripheral blood sample of about 100 mL on average was drawn into heparinised tubes. Naive, central memory, regulatory and stem cell-like memory CD4+ T cells were sorted on a BD FACSAria II using a panel including CD45RO, CCR7, CD25, CD127, CD95 and CD27. A purity above 98% was achieved for all sorted populations. PBMCs were isolated right away by Lymphoprep density gradient centrifugation and were stained directly, without culture. So that batch effects would be minimized, each experiment stained and sorted samples in pairs, pairing one healthy donor with one patient. CDR1 and CDR2 are drawn from the germline V gene (reference sequence): MNHEY, SMNVEV. There are 14 amino acids in the CDR3, from cysteine to phenylalanine inclusive. Just the 42-base CDR3 DNA is kept, in frame starting at base 1. V is clipped by 4 bases and J by 0 bases, and the sequence between their germline boundaries is 10 bases long.

The sequenced sample consisted of central memory CD4+ T cells from blood. The sequence came from a man aged 18 to 30 with type 1 diabetes. The sequence joins TRBV27 to TRBJ2-7, with the identity of the D gene unclear. The CDR3 loop reads CASSSAPVSYEQYF. The DNA sequence follows: TGTGCCAGCAGTTCAGCGCCGGTCTCCTACGAGCAGTACTTC.